This entry lists 24 T cell receptor beta chains sequenced from one sample in a study of Tregs in tolerant kidney transplant recipients. TCRdb's copy holds only in-frame clones and misses some; the assay was immunoSEQ multiplex PCR. The profile shows about 64,000 clones, 70% to 90% of them singletons. The nonmyeloablative bone marrow transplants came from related graft donors, with transient mixed chimerism. This specimen consisted of CD4+ T cells from blood (PBMCs), obtained 6 months after the transplant. The source of these receptors is a human patient who received a combined kidney and bone marrow transplant. The T cells may come from the graft donor.

This sequence joins TRBV30 and TRBJ1-2, with D uncertain. This CDR3 has 14 amino acids. Germline lookup yields CDR1 GTSNPN and CDR2 SVGIG (reference sequence). V shed 0 bases and J shed 3 bases, with 11 bases lying between them. The CDR3 sequence is CAWSVRRVYYGYTF. The DNA of the CDR3 is TGTGCCTGGAGTGTACGGAGGGTGTACTATGGCTACACCTTC. Full variable domain (outside the CDR3, taken from reference TRBV30 and TRBJ1-2): SQTIHQWPATLVQPVGSPLSLECTVEGTSNPNLYWYRQAAGRGLQLLFYSVGIGQISSEVPQNLSASRPQDRQFILSSKKLLLSDSGFYLCAWSVRRVYYGYTFGSGTRLTVV.

The chain recombines TRBV5-1 with TRBJ2-3; 10 bases are shared with TRBD2. The CDR3 runs to 18 residues. V was clipped by 3 bases and J by 3 bases; unmatched bases: 13. Germline CDR1 is SGHRS and CDR2 is YFSETQ. The CDR3, as DNA: TGCGCCAGCAGCTCGGGACAGAAGGGACTAGCGAGGACAGATACGCAGTATTTT. Its protein product is CASSSGQKGLARTDTQYF.

The rearrangement uses TRBV21-1 and TRBJ2-1; no check of the table's D call, TRBD1, against the DNA was made. TRBV21-1 is a pseudogene segment. CDR3 length equals 15 residues. The CDR3 loop reads CASNGQGVSYNEQFF. In nucleotides, the CDR3 is TGTGCCAGCAACGGACAGGGGGTCTCCTACAATGAGCAGTTCTTC.

The CDR3: CASSESGRAPYEQYF. DNA of the CDR3: TGTGCCAGCAGTGAGTCGGGGAGGGCCCCCTACGAGCAGTACTTC. The V gene is TRBV6-1, the J gene TRBJ2-7; 7 nucleotides match TRBD2. The CDR3 loop spans 15 amino acids. V lost 3 bases, J lost 2 bases, and 7 bases stayed unmatched. CDR1 is MNHNS, CDR2 SASEGT, per germline.

The chain combines TRBV15 with TRBJ1-2; D call uncertain. V was trimmed by 3 bases and J by 8 bases, leaving 22 bases between them. Per germline, CDR1 LNHNV and CDR2 YYDKDF (reference sequence). The CDR3 runs to 16 residues. This chain's CDR3 is CATSREFLGSLEGYTF. The CDR3 nucleotides read TGTGCCACCAGCAGGGAATTCCTAGGTTCCCTGGAAGGCTACACCTTC. The variable domain in full, with the rest retrieved from reference TRBV15 and TRBJ1-2, is DAMVIQNPRYQVTQFGKPVTLSCSQTLNHNVMYWYQQKSSQAPKLLFHYYDKDFNNEADTPDNFQSRRPNTSFCFLDIRSPGLGDTAMYLCATSREFLGSLEGYTFGSGTRLTVV.

This clone was recorded only once. The V gene is TRBV5-1, the J gene TRBJ2-1; 13 positions agree with TRBD2. The CDR3 length is 15 residues. Germline V gene data show CDR1 as SGHRS and CDR2 as YFSETQ. Unmatched junction bases numbered 3, after V lost 6 bases and J lost 3 bases. The CDR3 DNA sequence: TGCGCCAGCACAGGGACTAGCGGGGTCTACAATGAGCAGTTCTTC. Its protein product is CASTGTSGVYNEQFF.

The chain uses TRBV5-1 and TRBJ2-7; D unclear. This CDR3 region has 14 residues. CDR1 and CDR2 (germline): SGHRS, YFSETQ. Trimming pared 4 bases from V and 0 bases from J, leaving 11 bases between. This CDR3 is CASSTPGSSYEQYF. CDR3 nucleotide sequence: TGCGCCAGCAGCACCCCAGGAAGCTCCTACGAGCAGTACTTC.

DNA of the CDR3: TGTGCCAGCAAGCGAAACAGGGCGGTGAACACTGAAGCTTTCTTT. Its protein product is CASKRNRAVNTEAFF. J is TRBJ1-1 and V is TRBV2; TRBD1 is a possible D gene (6 bases). With 7 bases removed from V and 0 bases from J, the gap between germline ends came to 15 bases. CDR1 SNHLY and CDR2 FYNNEI come from the germline V gene. This CDR3 spans 15 amino acids.

This chain uses TRBV5-1 with TRBJ2-1; 10 bases map to TRBD2. CDR1 and CDR2 (germline): SGHRS, YFSETQ. V dropped 2 bases and J dropped 6; count of bases not matched to a gene: 2. This CDR3 has 14 amino acids. The CDR3 bases are TGCGCCAGCAGCTTAGCGGGAGGGGGCAATGAGCAGTTCTTC. Amino acids: CASSLAGGGNEQFF. Variable domain in full (rest from reference TRBV5-1 and TRBJ2-1): KAGVTQTPRYLIKTRGQQVTLSCSPISGHRSVSWYQQTPGQGLQFLFEYFSETQRNKGNFPGRFSGRQFSNSRSEMNVSTLELGDSALYLCASSLAGGGNEQFFGPGTRLTVL.

The chain couples TRBV28 to TRBJ1-2; possible D gene TRBD1, 5 bases. This CDR3 contains 13 residues. CDR1 and CDR2 from the germline V gene are MDHEN and SYDVKM. V lost 6 bases and J lost 5, with 13 bases in between. CDR3 residues: CASRSGRLYGYTF. DNA of the CDR3: TGTGCCAGCAGGTCAGGGAGGTTGTATGGCTACACCTTC.

This clone was seen only a few times. This chain joins TRBV19 and TRBJ1-6, with TRBD1 matching 8 bases. CDR3 length equals 13 residues. Germline V gene sequence: CDR1 LNHDA, CDR2 SQIVND (reference sequence). V shed 4 bases, J shed 14 bases, and the junction held 7 bases outside the gene matches. CDR3 coding DNA: TGTGCCAGTAGTACTCGGGACAGGCCGACCCTCCACTTT. This translates into CASSTRDRPTLHF.

This chain links TRBV4-3 with TRBJ2-4; TRBD1 agrees at 11 bases. The CDR3 has 18 residues. V trimming: 0 bases; J trimming: 3 bases; junction bases outside the gene matches: 7. Germline lookup yields CDR1 LGHNA and CDR2 YSLEER. CDR3 sequence (DNA): TGCGCCAGCAGCCAAGACCGGGGGACAGGGGGTGGCAAAAACATTCAGTACTTC. Protein product: CASSQDRGTGGGKNIQYF.

The chain joins TRBV19 to TRBJ2-1, with 11 bases lining up with TRBD2. Germline values: CDR1 LNHDA, CDR2 SQIVND (reference sequence). The V segment lost 2 bases and the J segment 9 bases; nucleotides outside the gene matches: 6. The length of the CDR3 is 15 residues. The CDR3 nucleotides read TGTGCCAGTAGTATAAACGTAGCGGGGGGGCTTGAGCAGTTCTTC. The encoded protein is CASSINVAGGLEQFF.

This clone was seen a few times. The chain has TRBV7-3 and TRBJ1-2; tentatively, D is TRBD1 (6 bases). V shed 0 bases and J shed 6 bases, with 8 bases lying between them. The CDR3 is 13 residues long. Germline-derived CDR1 and CDR2 are SGHTA and FQGTGA. The CDR3 DNA is TGTGCCAGCAGCTTAACAGGACAGAATGGCTACACCTTC. Translated, it gives CASSLTGQNGYTF.

The chain carries TRBV7-2 and TRBJ2-5; 11 bases are shared with TRBD2. From germline, CDR1 is SGHTA and CDR2 FQGNSA. Trimming took 6 bases from V and 9 from J; bases not matched to a gene: 6. The CDR3 sequence is 13 residues long. The CDR3 DNA follows: TGTGCCAGCAGGGCTAGCGGGGGGACGGCCCAGTACTTC. Translating it yields CASRASGGTAQYF.

CDR3 sequence reads: CASRRGTDTQYF. The CDR3 nucleotides read TGTGCCAGCAGGAGAGGCACAGATACGCAGTATTTT. This chain links TRBV11-3 with TRBJ2-3; no reliable D call. Germline V lookup: CDR1 SGHNT, CDR2 YENEEA. The CDR3 covers 12 residues. The V end was cut by 6 bases, the J end by 1 base, with 5 bases between.

The chain combines TRBV11-3 with TRBJ2-1; no firm D call. The CDR3 runs 15 residues. Germline CDR1 SGHNT, CDR2 YENEEA. V lost 1 base, J lost 4 bases, and 11 bases lay in between. For the CDR3, the DNA is TGTGCCAGCAGCTTAGGGAGTGACGTGTACAATGAGCAGTTCTTC. Amino acid sequence: CASSLGSDVYNEQFF.

CDR3 residues: CASSMTGIYGYTF. The DNA of the CDR3 is TGTGCCAGTAGTATGACAGGGATCTATGGCTACACCTTC. V usage is TRBV19 and J usage is TRBJ1-2, with 7 bases lining up with TRBD1. V lost 3 bases, J lost 4 bases, and 2 bases stayed unmatched. This CDR3 region has 13 residues. Germline V lookup: CDR1 LNHDA, CDR2 SQIVND (reference sequence). Full variable domain (remainder filled in from reference TRBV19 and TRBJ1-2): DGGITQSPKYLFRKEGQNVTLSCEQNLNHDAMYWYRQDPGQGLRLIYYSQIVNDFQKGDIAEGYSVSREKKESFPLTVTSAQKNPTAFYLCASSMTGIYGYTFGSGTRLTVV.

The chain carries TRBV9 and TRBJ2-1; 9 positions agree with TRBD1. Germline assignment: CDR1 SGDLS and CDR2 YYNGEE. V lost 4 bases, J lost 9 bases, and 11 bases stayed unmatched. This CDR3 contains 15 residues. The chain's CDR3 is CASSITSDRGGEQFF. The CDR3 nucleotides read TGTGCCAGCAGCATCACATCGGACAGGGGTGGTGAGCAGTTCTTC.

About this clone: Other DNA variants within this sample encode the same CDR3. This chain uses TRBV30 with TRBJ1-6; no firm D call. The CDR3 sequence is 16 residues long. V gave up 4 bases and J gave up 0 bases, with 13 bases separating them. CDR1 is GTSNPN, CDR2 SVGIG, per germline (reference sequence). Here the CDR3 reads CAWMAAKSSYNSPLHF. The DNA of the CDR3 is TGTGCCTGGATGGCAGCGAAGAGCTCCTATAATTCACCCCTCCACTTT. The full variable domain, with the rest looked up from reference TRBV30 and TRBJ1-6, is SQTIHQWPATLVQPVGSPLSLECTVEGTSNPNLYWYRQAAGRGLQLLFYSVGIGQISSEVPQNLSASRPQDRQFILSSKKLLLSDSGFYLCAWMAAKSSYNSPLHFGNGTRLTVT.

This clone has a single count. V gene TRBV5-1 combines with J gene TRBJ2-7, with 10 bases lining up with TRBD2. The germline V gene encodes CDR1 SGHRS and CDR2 YFSETQ. Trimming removed 4 bases from V and 4 bases from J; junction bases left unmatched: 8. The CDR3 has 15 amino acids. The CDR3 DNA reads TGCGCCAGCAGCCAGCAAGCGGGGGGGGGATACGAGCAGTACTTC. Protein product: CASSQQAGGGYEQYF.

The CDR3 spells CASRRGGMYQETQYF. The CDR3 DNA sequence: TGTGCCAGCAGGCGGGGGGGGATGTACCAAGAGACCCAGTACTTC. The chain combines TRBV6-6 with TRBJ2-5; 9 bases line up with TRBD2. The CDR3 totals 15 residues. Germline V CDR1 and CDR2: MNHNY, SVGAGI (reference sequence). Germline trimming cut 6 bases from V and 0 bases from J; bases unmatched to any gene: 5.

The rearrangement joins TRBV5-8 to TRBJ1-6; possibly TRBD1 for D (5 bases). The CDR3 covers 17 residues. Per the germline V gene, CDR1 is SGHTS and CDR2 is YDEGEE. The germline V and J ends were trimmed by 1 base and 0 bases, with 11 bases remaining between them. CDR3 sequence: CASSLSMGGSYNSPLHF. The CDR3 DNA reads TGTGCCAGCAGCTTGTCCATGGGGGGCTCCTATAATTCACCCCTCCACTTT.

The chain recombines TRBV2 with TRBJ1-5; 12 nucleotides align to TRBD1. The CDR3 spans 14 residues. Germline V gene lookup returns CDR1 SNHLY and CDR2 FYNNEI. V was pared by 6 bases and J by 6 bases, with 3 bases of the junction left unmatched. The CDR3 reads CASRGTGGSQPQHF. CDR3 nucleotide sequence: TGTGCCAGCAGAGGGACAGGGGGCAGTCAGCCCCAGCATTTT.